This TCR beta chain was profiled in a study of cytomegalovirus exposure and HLA in healthy donors. Regarding the study as a whole: The study designated 150 to 200 TCR beta chains cytomegalovirus-associated. Within the data, a cluster of highly shared sequence variants was likely a sequencing artifact. An ancestry cluster, one associated with Asian ancestry, reportedly showed fewer N-insertions than the approximately 670-donor mean in a later analysis. In a later analysis, V- and J-gene trimming of beta chains associated with a DCLRE1C missense variant, replicated independently.

The CDR3 covers 12 residues. Germline CDR1 SGHDN, CDR2 FVKESK. Trimming at V came to 4 bases and at J to 11 bases, leaving 2 bases not matched to a gene. With respect to this clone: Antigen specificity is unknown.

Researchers ran the PCR with 60 Vbeta and 13 Jbeta primers. Some clones are missing from TCRdb's copy, which holds only in-frame ones; the method was immunoSEQ multiplex PCR. The data hold roughly 180,000 clones, with 80% to 90% observed a single time. J is TRBJ1-6 and V is TRBV14; the match to TRBD1 covers 7 bases. The sequence derives from a man aged 18 to 35 in good health and CMV-seropositive. The specimen sequenced was PBMCs. CDR3 sequence: CASSLDRAPLHF. DNA for the CDR3: TGTGCCAGCAGCCTCGACAGGGCACCCCTCCACTTT.